This T cell receptor beta chain was identified in a study of CD8 T cells in Susac syndrome. The multiple sclerosis controls comprised treatment-naive patients whose relapsing-remitting disease was stable or active. Bulk CD8+ and CD4+ cells came from magnetic negative isolation; CD8+ TEMRA by FACS. RNA was extracted with the RNeasy kit, and a quantity of roughly 0.45 to 1 ug was reverse transcribed using random hexamers. Across 54 Vbeta and 13 Jbeta, TCR beta CDR3 was amplified with immunoSEQ multiplex PCR. TCRdb used MiXCR to reprocess the immunoSEQ multiplex PCR reads, holding one entry per CDR3 protein. The sample comprises 180,000 or so distinct CDR3 sequences, approximately 96% of which are singletons, and approximately 0.09% rests with the top ten. To note about this clonotype: A junction boundary mismatches the germline segment, possibly from a read error.

This sequence originates from a human donor with multiple sclerosis. The sequenced material came from CD4+ T cells from PBMCs.

The CDR3 DNA follows: TGTGCCAGCACCTTAACTGGGGAGCAGTTCTTC. This gives the protein CASTLTGEQFF. This rearrangement joins TRBV7-9 to TRBJ2-1; D gene unclear. Germline CDR1 SEHNR, CDR2 FQNEAQ (reference sequence). CDR3 length: 11 residues.